These 2 T cell receptor beta chains were all obtained from the same sample, sequenced in a study of glioma-infiltrating T cells after dendritic cell vaccination. Some clones are missing from TCRdb's copy, which holds only in-frame ones; the method was immunoSEQ multiplex PCR. This table has more than 60,000 clones, approximately 85% appearing once. Here the sequenced sample was blood, taken before dendritic cell vaccination. The receptors originated from a human donor with glioblastoma.

The V and J genes are TRBV5-1 and TRBJ1-1; D may be TRBD1 (5 bases). Germline values: CDR1 SGHRS, CDR2 YFSETQ. Trimming removed 3 bases from V and 2 bases from J, with 8 bases in between. The CDR3 runs to 13 residues. CDR3 nucleotide sequence: TGCGCCAGCAGCTCAGGGATTAACACTGAAGCTTTCTTT. Its protein is CASSSGINTEAFF.

CDR3 nucleotide sequence: TGCGCCAGCAGCTTGGCCGGGTGGTACAATGAGCAGTTCTTC. Its protein product is CASSLAGWYNEQFF. The chain joins TRBV5-1 to TRBJ2-1; D unresolved. V was pared by 0 bases and J by 4 bases, with 8 bases between. The CDR3 runs 14 residues. Germline CDR1 and CDR2: SGHRS and YFSETQ.